Listed below are T cell receptor beta chains from one sample, sequenced in a study of cytomegalovirus exposure and HLA in healthy donors. The repertoire was sequenced with immunoSEQ multiplex PCR; TCRdb's copy has only in-frame clones and lacks some. The profile shows more than 130,000 clones, roughly 75% of them singletons. The specimen sequenced was PBMCs. These receptors were taken from a man in his forties or fifties in good health and CMV-seropositive. Both conserved end residues are part of each CDR3. The D gene is left open where the match is weak. Clone sizes are given selectively: once, few, many, or a class where the clone is expanded.

v_call	j_call	clone_size	d_call	cdr3_aa	cdr3_nt
TRBV2	TRBJ1-4	NA	NA	CASSDQGWTTNEKLFF	TGTGCCAGCAGTGATCAGGGGTGGACGACTAATGAAAAACTGTTTTTT
TRBV9	TRBJ1-1	NA	TRBD1	CASSPRTGNTEAFF	TGTGCCAGCAGCCCTCGGACAGGGAACACTGAAGCTTTCTTT
TRBV9	TRBJ2-3	NA	TRBD2	CASSPRLLVAGGRETQYF	TGTGCCAGCAGCCCCCGTCTCCTTGTAGCGGGGGGGCGCGAGACGCAGTATTTT
TRBV4-2	TRBJ2-4	NA	TRBD2	CASSQGLAENIQYF	TGTGCCAGCAGCCAAGGGCTAGCGGAAAACATTCAGTACTTC
TRBV6-5	TRBJ2-7	NA	TRBD1	CASSYTGAGYEQYF	TGTGCCAGCAGTTACACAGGGGCGGGCTACGAGCAGTACTTC
TRBV9	TRBJ1-1	NA	NA	CASSPRTEMNTEAFF	TGTGCCAGCAGCCCGAGGACAGAAATGAACACTGAAGCTTTCTTT
TRBV6-6	TRBJ1-5	few	NA	CASTSRQGGNQPQHF	TGTGCCAGCACATCACGGCAGGGTGGCAATCAGCCCCAGCATTTT
TRBV6-5	TRBJ2-5	once	NA	CASSYSKTQYF	TGTGCCAGCAGTTATAGTAAGACCCAGTACTTC
TRBV7-8	TRBJ2-3	NA	TRBD2	CASSPLAAGTDTQYF	TGTGCCAGCAGCCCACTAGCGGCTGGCACAGATACGCAGTATTTT
TRBV5-1	TRBJ1-1	NA	NA	CASTSGREAFF	TGCGCCAGCACCTCCGGCAGGGAAGCTTTCTTT
TRBV5-6	TRBJ1-4	few	NA	CASSRTATNEKLFF	TGTGCCAGCAGCCGGACAGCAACTAATGAAAAACTGTTTTTT
TRBV7-8	TRBJ1-5	few	NA	CASSLGGTTNQPQHF	TGTGCCAGCAGCTTAGGGGGGACTACCAATCAGCCCCAGCATTTT
TRBV18	TRBJ2-4	few	NA	CASSPEAYIQYF	TGTGCCAGCTCCCCTGAGGCGTACATTCAGTACTTC
TRBV6-5	TRBJ1-1	NA	NA	CASSYRGNTEAFF	TGTGCCAGCAGTTATCGGGGAAACACTGAAGCTTTCTTT
TRBV2	TRBJ2-4	few	TRBD1	CASSERGQGAAKNIQYF	TGTGCCAGCAGTGAAAGAGGGCAGGGGGCCGCCAAAAACATTCAGTACTTC
TRBV5-1	TRBJ2-1	NA	TRBD2	CASSLGTSGKGEQFF	TGCGCCAGCAGCTTGGGGACTAGCGGGAAGGGTGAGCAGTTCTTC
TRBV18	TRBJ1-4	NA	NA	CASSQDIHEKLFF	TGTGCCAGCTCACAAGACATTCATGAAAAACTGTTTTTT
TRBV5-1	TRBJ1-1	few	NA	CASSLIRLMNTEAFF	TGCGCCAGCAGCTTGATTAGACTGATGAACACTGAAGCTTTCTTT
TRBV30	TRBJ1-5	NA	NA	CAWSEDRTHSNQPQHF	TGTGCCTGGAGCGAAGACAGGACCCATAGCAATCAGCCCCAGCATTTT
TRBV7-7	TRBJ2-2	NA	NA	CASTLGSNTGELFF	TGTGCTAGCACCCTGGGCAGTAACACCGGGGAGCTGTTTTTT
TRBV27	TRBJ2-4	once	NA	CASSPGPGLPLENIQYF	TGTGCCAGCAGCCCTGGGCCAGGCTTACCGTTGGAAAACATTCAGTACTTC
TRBV4-2	TRBJ2-5	once	TRBD1	CASSPRDRGLQETQYF	TGTGCCAGCAGCCCCCGGGACAGGGGGCTCCAAGAGACCCAGTACTTC
TRBV6-5	TRBJ1-1	few	NA	CASSYDGRGEAFF	TGTGCCAGCAGTTACGACGGGAGGGGTGAAGCTTTCTTT
TRBV30	TRBJ2-7	NA	TRBD2	CAWRPSGREQYF	TGTGCCTGGAGACCTAGCGGGAGGGAGCAGTACTTC
TRBV5-5	TRBJ1-2	NA	TRBD1	CASSHSRTGRGYGYTF	TGTGCCAGCAGCCACTCCCGGACAGGGCGGGGCTATGGCTACACCTTC
TRBV14	TRBJ2-7	once	NA	CASSQWGVYEQYF	TGTGCCAGCAGCCAGTGGGGGGTCTACGAGCAGTACTTC
TRBV5-5	TRBJ1-2	NA	NA	CASSLIIGADTRRGYTF	TGTGCCAGCAGCTTGATCATAGGGGCCGACACCCGTCGTGGCTACACCTTC
TRBV28	TRBJ1-5	NA	TRBD1	CASSLTGDRQPQHF	TGTGCCAGCAGTTTAACAGGGGACCGACAGCCCCAGCATTTT